The rows below give T cell receptor beta chains drawn from one sample of a study of control samples from healthy donors and cancer patients. The data were produced by immunoSEQ multiplex PCR, yet TCRdb's version contains in-frame clones alone and is incomplete. The table records some 150,000 clones, 96% of them present only once. Sequenced: blood. The receptor source for this set is a woman aged 25 to 39 in good health. Each CDR3 is given with its conserved first and last residue. The D gene is left open where the match is weak. Where a row states a size, it is once, few, many or the class of an expanded clone; other rows omit it.

cdr3_aa cdr3_nt d_call j_call v_call clone_size
CASSLEQGLGITEAFF TGTGCCAGCAGCTTGGAACAGGGTCTGGGAATAACTGAAGCTTTCTTT NA TRBJ1-1 TRBV5-6 NA
CASTGTGQPYEQYF TGCGCCAGCACCGGGACAGGACAACCCTACGAGCAGTACTTC TRBD1 TRBJ2-7 TRBV5-1 NA
CSVDSYNEQFF TGCAGCGTGGACAGCTACAATGAGCAGTTCTTC NA TRBJ2-1 TRBV29-1 NA
CASNYRALSSYEQYF TGTGCCAGCAATTACCGTGCCTTAAGCTCCTACGAGCAGTACTTC NA TRBJ2-7 TRBV6-5 NA
CATSDYRASSYNEQFF TGTGCCACCAGTGATTATAGGGCGAGCTCCTACAATGAGCAGTTCTTC NA TRBJ2-1 TRBV24-1 NA
CASSLGHSNTEAFF TGTGCCAGCAGCTTGGGACATTCGAACACTGAAGCTTTCTTT NA TRBJ1-1 TRBV7-6 NA
CASSLGLAGGIYNEQFF TGTGCCAGCAGCTTAGGGCTAGCGGGAGGAATCTACAATGAGCAGTTCTTC TRBD2 TRBJ2-1 TRBV11-2 once
CASSQDRQGNYGYTF TGTGCCAGCAGCCAAGATCGGCAGGGTAACTATGGCTACACCTTC NA TRBJ1-2 TRBV3-1/TRBV3-2 NA
CASSQDEQKQFF TGTGCCAGCAGCCAAGATGAGCAGAAGCAGTTCTTC NA TRBJ2-1 TRBV3-1/TRBV3-2 once
CASSSPSMHKAFF TGCGCCAGCAGCTCACCGAGTATGCACAAAGCTTTCTTT NA TRBJ1-1 TRBV5-1 NA
CASSTVQRATLYEQYF TGTGCCAGCAGTACCGTCCAGCGGGCGACGCTCTACGAGCAGTACTTC NA TRBJ2-7 TRBV2 NA
CASSLGRERGNTIYF TGTGCCAGCAGCTTGGGTAGGGAACGCGGAAACACCATATATTTT NA TRBJ1-3 TRBV5-6 NA